The present entry profiles one TCR beta chain with its context. Patients included in sequencing had previously demonstrated CD8+CD57+ cell expansion by flow cytometry. Blood came from patients not yet given any therapy. These data originate in a study of CD8+CD57+ T cells in acquired aplastic anemia. Across the whole study: Yields of DNA that came from sorted CD4+ and CD8+ cells averaged roughly 3.2 ug.

Per germline, CDR1 SGHVS and CDR2 FQNEAQ. The germline V and J ends were trimmed by 4 bases and 13 bases, with 25 bases remaining between them. This CDR3 spans 15 amino acids. It was genomic DNA that served as the template for profiling TCR beta VDJ and CDR3. MiXCR, applied by TCRdb to the reads, yields one record per CDR3 protein. The sample lists about 260,000 distinct CDR3 sequences, approximately 82% occurring once. The V gene is TRBV7-8, the J gene TRBJ1-1; D gene ambiguous. This TCR was recovered from a human donor with aplastic anemia. The specimen sequenced was sorted CD4+, CD8+, or CD8+CD57+ T cells (not recorded which) from PBMCs. The CDR3 protein is CASSSDPNTEAVFFF. CDR3 in DNA: TGTGCCAGCAGCTCCGATCCGAACACTGAAGCTGTCTTTTTCTTT.